One and the same sample provided the 27 T cell receptor beta chains below, sequenced in a study of regulatory T cells in long-lasting Graves disease (dated by TCRdb to the early 2020s). Library preparation used multiplex PCR. This sample was sequenced with an Illumina HiSeq 4000. iRepertoire HTBI primers and Arm-PCR amplification of CDR3 regions were used to construct TCR beta libraries. The public reads were run again by TCRdb, first through fastp at Q25 and then through MiXCR, and only productive beta chains were kept. Duplicate CDR3 protein sequences are folded into a single record with the most common DNA and genes. The sample table lists around 450,000 distinct CDR3 sequences, 15% of them with a count of one. The top ten constitute 16% of the sample. Sample time point, as interpreted from the label and publication: newly diagnosed GD, antithyroid drugs for less than 3 months. For both TCR sequencing and RNA sequencing, RNA was extracted from PBMCs in TRIzol.

The sample was also reused in another study, on T cells in Graves' hyperthyroidism and ophthalmopathy.

The specimen comprised peripheral blood mononuclear cells (PBMCs), sampled at new diagnosis, from a patient treated with antithyroid drugs. These receptor sequences come from a woman in her twenties or thirties with Graves disease. Donor details come from another sample of the same person, matched by shared clones.

This clonotype showed up many times. The rearrangement uses TRBV5-4 and TRBJ2-1, with D possibly being TRBD2 (5 bases). Looked up from germline, CDR1 is SGHNT and CDR2 is YYREEE (reference sequence). The CDR3 consists of 14 residues. V lost 2 bases, J lost 8 bases, and 14 bases lay in between. CDR3 in DNA: TGTGCCAGCAGCTTAAGCGGCCGGCCCGATGAGCAGTTCTTC. Its translation: CASSLSGRPDEQFF.

This clonotype occurred many times. The chain uses TRBV14 and TRBJ1-2, with 9 bases that match TRBD1. With V trimmed by 2 bases and J by 7 bases, 11 bases remained unmatched. The CDR3 consists of 16 residues. Germline CDR1 and CDR2: SGHDN and FVKESK. The CDR3 bases are TGTGCCAGCAGCCAACGTTTTGGACAGGGGTGTTGTGGCTACACCTTC. Amino acids: CASSQRFGQGCCGYTF.

The table lists this clonotype with many counts. J is TRBJ1-3 and V is TRBV2; D is unclear. V lost 5 bases and J lost 0, with 14 bases in between. The germline V gene has CDR1 SNHLY and CDR2 FYNNEI. This CDR3 has 16 amino acids. CDR3 loop: CASSPPGIGSGNTIYF. The CDR3, as DNA: TGTGCCAGCAGTCCACCCGGGATTGGCTCTGGAAACACCATATATTTT.

The V and J genes are TRBV20-1 and TRBJ2-7; TRBD1 agrees at 10 bases. Germline V lookup: CDR1 DFQATT, CDR2 SNEGSKA (reference sequence). V gave up 5 bases and J gave up 7 bases; unmatched junction bases: 11. This CDR3 spans 14 amino acids. The CDR3 reads CSAPPGTGAAEQYF. The CDR3 DNA sequence: TGCAGTGCTCCCCCCGGGACAGGGGCCGCAGAGCAGTACTTC.

This clonotype appeared many times. This sequence joins TRBV20-1 and TRBJ1-1, with D tentatively TRBD1 (5 bases). V lost 3 bases, J lost 3 bases, and 11 bases lay in between. The CDR3 contains 13 residues. Germline V CDR1 and CDR2: DFQATT, SNEGSKA (reference sequence). The CDR3 DNA is TGCAGTGCTAGCGCCAGGGTGGACACTGAAGCTTTCTTT. Protein: CSASARVDTEAFF.

This clonotype was seen a handful of times. The chain combines TRBV7-6 with TRBJ2-1, with TRBD2 matching 13 bases. The germline V gene encodes CDR1 SGHVS and CDR2 FNYEAQ. The length of the CDR3 is 18 residues. V lost 5 bases, J lost 8 bases, and 15 bases stayed unmatched. The CDR3 here is CASSPPPPGTSGNHEQFF. The DNA for the CDR3 is TGTGCCAGCAGCCCCCCCCCCCCGGGGACTAGCGGGAACCATGAGCAGTTCTTC.

At least ten counts were recorded for this clonotype. The rearrangement links TRBV5-1 to TRBJ2-7; 7 nucleotides align to TRBD2. V trimming: 0 bases; J trimming: 3 bases; junction bases outside the gene matches: 6. The CDR3 covers 15 residues. Germline assignment: CDR1 SGHRS and CDR2 YFSETQ. CDR3: CASSLAGAGLYEQYF. The DNA for the CDR3 is TGCGCCAGCAGCTTGGCCGGAGCGGGACTCTACGAGCAGTACTTC.

The chain carries TRBV19 and TRBJ1-4; D gene ambiguous. The length of the CDR3 is 13 residues. Germline values: CDR1 LNHDA, CDR2 SQIVND (reference sequence). V was clipped by 4 bases and J by 5 bases, with 8 bases between them. CDR3: CASSTLRNEKLFF. The CDR3 coding sequence is TGTGCCAGTAGTACGCTGCGGAATGAAAAACTGTTTTTT.

In this sample, this clonotype turned up a few times. The chain is built from TRBV24-1 and TRBJ1-2; possibly TRBD1 for D (5 bases). This CDR3 has 14 residues. Trimming shortened V by 2 bases and J by 5 bases, and 11 bases separated the two germline ends. From germline, CDR1 is KGHDR and CDR2 SFDVKD. The CDR3 region is CATSDSWGPYGYTF. The DNA of the CDR3 is TGTGCCACCAGTGATTCGTGGGGACCATATGGCTACACCTTC.

About this clonotype itself: Possible read error: a much larger clone is one base away. The CDR3 carries no conserved terminal phenylalanine or tryptophan, so it likely arises from a read error. The chain employs TRBV5-1 and TRBJ2-7; 10 bases are a match to TRBD2. This CDR3 contains 16 residues. Per germline, CDR1 SGHRS and CDR2 YFSETQ. Trimming removed 4 bases from V and 7 bases from J; junction bases left unmatched: 14. The CDR3 coding sequence is TGCGCCAGCAGCCCTTCGAAAGCGGGAGGGCCGCGGGAGCAGTACTGC. It is translated as CASSPSKAGGPREQYC.

The chain carries TRBV30 and TRBJ1-1; 9 positions agree with TRBD1. J gave up 5 bases and V 1 base, and 11 bases lay outside the gene matches. Germline V CDR1 and CDR2: GTSNPN, SVGIG (reference sequence). The CDR3 runs to 16 residues. Here the CDR3 reads CAWSAKGPGTGTEAFF. The CDR3 DNA follows: TGTGCCTGGAGTGCAAAGGGGCCCGGGACAGGGACTGAAGCTTTCTTT.

The V and J genes are TRBV20-1 and TRBJ1-5, with D unresolved. This CDR3 comprises 13 residues. Germline V gene data show CDR1 as DFQATT and CDR2 as SNEGSKA (reference sequence). The V and J ends lost 7 bases and 3 bases respectively, with 13 bases between them. The CDR3 region has the DNA TGCAGTGGAAAGGAGGGTACCAATCAGCCCCAGCATTTT. Its protein is CSGKEGTNQPQHF.

Many counts were recorded for this clonotype. This rearrangement joins TRBV10-3 to TRBJ1-2; 8 bases are a match to TRBD1. The germline gives CDR1 ENHRY, CDR2 SYGVKD. The J segment lost 8 bases and the V segment lost 10 bases, leaving 6 bases of the junction unmatched. The CDR3 loop spans 11 amino acids. CDR3 loop: CATQGARGYTF. CDR3 coding DNA: TGTGCCACCCAGGGGGCACGGGGCTACACCTTC.

In its sample, this clonotype was seen a few times. The chain uses TRBV9 and TRBJ2-3, with D perhaps matching TRBD1 or TRBD2 (6 bases each). V lost 0 bases to trimming and J lost 4 bases, with 12 bases between them. There are 15 residues in the CDR3. Germline V gives CDR1 SGDLS, CDR2 YYNGEE. The CDR3 loop is CASSVEGGLSDTQYF. The CDR3 DNA reads as TGTGCCAGCAGCGTAGAGGGGGGCCTCTCAGATACGCAGTATTTT.

This clonotype was detected ten times or more. The gene calls are TRBV7-2 and TRBJ2-5; 11 bases agree with TRBD2. Per germline, CDR1 SGHTA and CDR2 FQGNSA. CDR3 length: 19 amino acids. Losses at the gene ends were 4 bases for V and 4 bases for J; bases not matched to a gene: 17. The CDR3 DNA follows: TGTGCCAGCAGCTCCCTGGGTAGCGGGAGGGCCGGAGTGGGAGAGACCCAGTACTTC. Protein sequence: CASSSLGSGRAGVGETQYF.

The rearrangement joins TRBV29-1 to TRBJ2-5; 11 bases fit TRBD2. V was pared by 4 bases and J by 2 bases, with 9 bases of the junction left unmatched. Germline V gene data show CDR1 as SQVTM and CDR2 as ANQGSEA. CDR3 length equals 16 residues. This CDR3 reads CSVAKVAGGGQETQYF. CDR3 coding DNA: TGCAGCGTTGCGAAGGTAGCGGGAGGGGGGCAAGAGACCCAGTACTTC.

The chain links TRBV5-6 to TRBJ2-7; 13 nucleotides agree with TRBD2. The CDR3 is made up of 16 amino acids. Germline loops: CDR1 SGHDT, CDR2 YYEEEE. The trim removed 5 bases at V and 3 bases at J, leaving 8 bases unmatched. Here the CDR3 DNA reads TGTGCCAGCAGACACTATGGGACTAGCGGGAACTACGAGCAGTACTTC. Its translation: CASRHYGTSGNYEQYF.

This clonotype occurred many times. The CDR3 DNA sequence: TGTGCCAGCAGTCCCCGGTGGAGCGGGATGAACGAGCAGTACTTC. Its translation: CASSPRWSGMNEQYF. V and J are TRBV6-1 and TRBJ2-7, with 7 nucleotides matching TRBD2. This CDR3 has 15 residues. Per germline, CDR1 MNHNS and CDR2 SASEGT. The V segment lost 5 bases and the J segment 5 bases; nucleotides outside the gene matches: 12.

The chain recombines TRBV19 with TRBJ2-1; TRBD2 aligns across 8 bases. V lost 7 bases and J lost 1; bases outside the gene matches: 9. The V gene's germline CDR1 is LNHDA and CDR2 SQIVND (reference sequence). The CDR3 extends over 16 amino acids. The CDR3 DNA follows: TGTGCCAGTACCCGAGCGGGAGTAAGGTCCTACAATGAGCAGTTCTTC. Amino acid sequence: CASTRAGVRSYNEQFF.

The chain joins TRBV2 to TRBJ2-1, with TRBD2 matching 12 bases. CDR1 and CDR2 (germline): SNHLY, FYNNEI. V was pared by 5 bases and J by 1 base, with 15 bases of the junction left unmatched. CDR3 length: 20 amino acids. CDR3 in DNA: TGTGCCAGCAGTCCCTCTAGCGGGAGGGCCTCTATTGGGTCCTACAATGAGCAGTTCTTC. It translates to CASSPSSGRASIGSYNEQFF.

In its sample, this clonotype was seen many times. The genes are TRBV11-3 and TRBJ2-1, with a tentative D call TRBD2 (6 bases). The ends were cut back, 1 base at V and 10 bases at J, with 20 bases in the middle. Germline V lookup: CDR1 SGHNT, CDR2 YENEEA. This CDR3 region has 16 residues. Written as DNA, the CDR3 is TGTGCCAGCAGCTTAGGGTTGGACTGGGAGGTCAGCGAGCAGTTCTTC. Its protein is CASSLGLDWEVSEQFF.

In this sample, this clonotype turned up many times. The gene calls are TRBV24-1 and TRBJ2-3, with D perhaps being TRBD1 or TRBD2 (5 bases each). The germline CDR1 and CDR2 sequences are KGHDR and SFDVKD. The CDR3 is 13 residues long. Trimming pared 9 bases from V and 6 bases from J, leaving 15 bases between. The CDR3 loop is CATGTLALDTQYF. The DNA for the CDR3 is TGTGCCACCGGGACGTTAGCGTTGGATACGCAGTATTTT.

This clonotype was seen only a few times. The rearrangement links TRBV11-3 to TRBJ2-7; D is perhaps TRBD1 (5 bases). Trimming stripped 2 bases from V and 1 base from J, with 15 bases between. Germline-derived CDR1 and CDR2 are SGHNT and YENEEA. The CDR3 sequence is 16 residues long. Here the CDR3 reads CASSLKSRQPSYEQYF. The CDR3 DNA follows: TGTGCCAGCAGCTTAAAATCCAGACAGCCTTCCTACGAGCAGTACTTC.

This clonotype came up a few times. The V gene is TRBV20-1, the J gene TRBJ2-3, with TRBD2 identical over 12 bases. V gave up 3 bases and J gave up 2 bases; unmatched junction bases: 6. This CDR3 spans 16 amino acids. Germline V gene lookup returns CDR1 DFQATT and CDR2 SNEGSKA (reference sequence). The CDR3 DNA reads TGCAGTGCTAGGCTCGGACTAGCGGGGCCCACAGATACGCAGTATTTT. It translates to CSARLGLAGPTDTQYF.

This clonotype has ten or more counts. This sequence joins TRBV5-8 and TRBJ1-1; D not certain. V was cut by 7 bases and J by 4 bases, with 17 bases left in between. Per germline, CDR1 SGHTS and CDR2 YDEGEE. The CDR3 sequence is 14 residues long. The chain's CDR3 is CASSSGRSGTEAFF. CDR3 DNA: TGTGCCAGCTCAAGTGGGCGAAGCGGCACTGAAGCTTTCTTT. The variable domain in full, with the rest retrieved from reference TRBV5-8 and TRBJ1-1, is EAGVTQSPTHLIKTRGQQATLRCSPISGHTSVYWYQQALGLGLQFLLWYDEGEERNRGNFPPRFSGRQFPNYSSELNVNALELEDSALYLCASSSGRSGTEAFFGQGTRLTVV.

This clonotype was seen many times. The chain combines TRBV3-1 with TRBJ1-1, with D unclear. In germline, CDR1 is LGHDT, CDR2 YNNKEL (reference sequence). The CDR3 sequence is 14 residues long. V lost 3 bases, J lost 0 bases, and 8 bases lay in between. CDR3 in amino acids: CASSQNEMNTEAFF. CDR3 in DNA: TGTGCCAGCAGCCAGAACGAGATGAACACTGAAGCTTTCTTT.

On this clonotype: This could be a read error, since a much larger clone is one nucleotide away. This chain joins TRBV11-2 and TRBJ2-1, with TRBD2 matching 14 bases. The germline CDR1 and CDR2 sequences are SGHAT and FQNNGV. The V and J ends lost 4 bases and 10 bases, in that order; junction bases with no gene match: 9. The CDR3 is 16 amino acids. The CDR3 is CASSSGTSGSLYEQFF. The CDR3, as DNA: TGTGCCAGCAGCTCGGGGACTAGCGGGAGCTTATACGAGCAGTTCTTC.